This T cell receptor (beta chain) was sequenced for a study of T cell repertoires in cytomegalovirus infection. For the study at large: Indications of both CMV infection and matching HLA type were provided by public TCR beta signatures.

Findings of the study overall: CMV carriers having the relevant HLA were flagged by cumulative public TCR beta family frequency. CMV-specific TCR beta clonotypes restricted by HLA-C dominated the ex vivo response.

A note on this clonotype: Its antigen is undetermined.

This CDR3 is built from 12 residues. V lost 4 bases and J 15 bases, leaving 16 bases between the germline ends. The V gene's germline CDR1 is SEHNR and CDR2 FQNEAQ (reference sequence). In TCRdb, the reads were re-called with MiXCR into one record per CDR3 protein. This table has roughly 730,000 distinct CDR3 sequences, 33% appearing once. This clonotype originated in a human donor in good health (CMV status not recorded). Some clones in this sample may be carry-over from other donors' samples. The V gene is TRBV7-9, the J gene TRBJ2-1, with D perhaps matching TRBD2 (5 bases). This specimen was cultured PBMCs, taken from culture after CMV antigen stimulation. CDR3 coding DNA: TGTGCCAGCAGCTCAACTCGGGGTATTTGGTTCTTC. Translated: CASSSTRGIWFF.